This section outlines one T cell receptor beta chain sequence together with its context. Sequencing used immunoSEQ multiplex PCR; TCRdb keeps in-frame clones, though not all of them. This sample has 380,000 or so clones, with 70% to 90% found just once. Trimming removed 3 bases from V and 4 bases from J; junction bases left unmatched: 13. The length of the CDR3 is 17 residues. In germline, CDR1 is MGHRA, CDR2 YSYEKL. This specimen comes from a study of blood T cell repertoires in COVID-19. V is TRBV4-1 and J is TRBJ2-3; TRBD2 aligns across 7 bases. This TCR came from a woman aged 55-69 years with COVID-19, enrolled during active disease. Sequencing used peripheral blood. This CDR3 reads CASSQSAGAGDPDTQYF. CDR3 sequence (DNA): TGCGCCAGCAGCCAGTCGGCTGGCGCGGGGGACCCAGATACGCAGTATTTT.